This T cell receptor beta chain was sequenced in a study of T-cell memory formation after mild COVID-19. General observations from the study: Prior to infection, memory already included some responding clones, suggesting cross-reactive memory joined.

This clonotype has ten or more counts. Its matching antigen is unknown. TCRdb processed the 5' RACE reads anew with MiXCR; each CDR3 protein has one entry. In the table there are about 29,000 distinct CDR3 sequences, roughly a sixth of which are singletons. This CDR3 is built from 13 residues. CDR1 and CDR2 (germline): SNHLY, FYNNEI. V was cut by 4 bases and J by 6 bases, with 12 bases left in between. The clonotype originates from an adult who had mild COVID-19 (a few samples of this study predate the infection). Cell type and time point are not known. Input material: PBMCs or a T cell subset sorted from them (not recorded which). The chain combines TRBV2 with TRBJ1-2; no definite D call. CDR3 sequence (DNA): TGTGCCAGCAGTGTGTTGGAGAAGGATGGCTACACCTTC. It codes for CASSVLEKDGYTF.